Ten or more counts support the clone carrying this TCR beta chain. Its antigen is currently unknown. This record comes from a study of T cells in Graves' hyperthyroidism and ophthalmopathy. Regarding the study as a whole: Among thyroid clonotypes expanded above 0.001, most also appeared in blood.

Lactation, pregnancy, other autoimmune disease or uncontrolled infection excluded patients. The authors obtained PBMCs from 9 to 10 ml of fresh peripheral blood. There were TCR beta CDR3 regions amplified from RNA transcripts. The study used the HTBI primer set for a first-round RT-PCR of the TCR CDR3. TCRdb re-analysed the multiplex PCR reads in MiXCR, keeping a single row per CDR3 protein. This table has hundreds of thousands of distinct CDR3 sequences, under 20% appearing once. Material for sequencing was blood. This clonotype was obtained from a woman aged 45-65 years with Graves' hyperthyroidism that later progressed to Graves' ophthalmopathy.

DNA for the CDR3: TGTGCCAGCAGTTCCCCACAGGGGTTTGGCTACACCTTC. This translates into CASSSPQGFGYTF. The V call is TRBV12-3 or TRBV12-4, the J call TRBJ1-2, with TRBD1 matching over 7 bases. V shed 4 bases, J shed 7 bases, and the junction held 6 bases outside the gene matches. The CDR3 sequence is 13 residues long.